This TCR beta chain was captured by sequencing in a study of CD8 T cells in ankylosing spondylitis. This clonotype was observed many times. TCRdb used MiXCR to reprocess the 5' RACE reads, holding one entry per CDR3 protein. The sample includes some 220,000 distinct CDR3 sequences, over 9.5% of them seen just once. Sequenced input: blood, either unsorted or a sorted T cell fraction (not recorded which). The source is a male donor with ankylosing spondylitis or in good health (not recorded which).

As DNA, the CDR3 is TGTGCCAGCAAGCAGGCTAGCGGGGGGAATGAGCAGTTCTTC. Translating gives CASKQASGGNEQFF. This sequence joins TRBV2 and TRBJ2-1; the match to TRBD2 covers 11 bases. From germline, CDR1 is SNHLY and CDR2 FYNNEI. The V gene end was trimmed by 7 bases and the J gene end by 7 bases; junction bases not matched to a gene: 6. The CDR3 extends over 14 amino acids.